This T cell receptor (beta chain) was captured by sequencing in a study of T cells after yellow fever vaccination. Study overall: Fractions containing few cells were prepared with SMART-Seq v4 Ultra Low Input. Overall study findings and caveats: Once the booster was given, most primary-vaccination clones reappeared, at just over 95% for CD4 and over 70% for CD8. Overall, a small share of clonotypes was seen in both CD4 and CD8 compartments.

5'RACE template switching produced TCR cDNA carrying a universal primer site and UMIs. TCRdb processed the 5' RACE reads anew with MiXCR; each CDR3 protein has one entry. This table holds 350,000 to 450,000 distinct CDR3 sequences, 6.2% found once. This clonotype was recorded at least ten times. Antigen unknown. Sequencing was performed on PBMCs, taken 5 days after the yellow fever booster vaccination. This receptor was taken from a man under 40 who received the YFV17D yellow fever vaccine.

The CDR3 DNA follows: TGCAGTGCTACCGACACGACAGATACGCAGTATTTT. Translated, it gives CSATDTTDTQYF. The chain carries TRBV20-1 and TRBJ2-3; no definite D call. The CDR3 is 12 residues long. V was trimmed by 4 bases and J by 3 bases, leaving 8 bases between them. In germline, CDR1 is DFQATT, CDR2 SNEGSKA (reference sequence).